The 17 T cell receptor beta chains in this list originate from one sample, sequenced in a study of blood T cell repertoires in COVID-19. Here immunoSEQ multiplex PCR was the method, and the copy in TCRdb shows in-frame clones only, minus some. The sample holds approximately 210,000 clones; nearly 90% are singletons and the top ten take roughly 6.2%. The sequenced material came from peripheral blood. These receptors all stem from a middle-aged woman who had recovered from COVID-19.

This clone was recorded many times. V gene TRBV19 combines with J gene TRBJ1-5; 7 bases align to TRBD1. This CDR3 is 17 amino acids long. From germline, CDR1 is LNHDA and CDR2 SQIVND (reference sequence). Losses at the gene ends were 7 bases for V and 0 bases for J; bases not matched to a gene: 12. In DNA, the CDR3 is TGTGCCAGTAACGAGGACAGGTGGGGGTATAGCAATCAGCCCCAGCATTTT. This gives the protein CASNEDRWGYSNQPQHF.

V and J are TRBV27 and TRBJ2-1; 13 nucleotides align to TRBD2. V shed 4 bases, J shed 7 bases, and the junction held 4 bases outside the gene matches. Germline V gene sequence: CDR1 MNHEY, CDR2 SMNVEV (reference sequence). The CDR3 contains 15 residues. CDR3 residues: CASSSGTSGKNEQFF. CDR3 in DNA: TGTGCCAGCAGTTCAGGGACTAGCGGGAAGAATGAGCAGTTCTTC.

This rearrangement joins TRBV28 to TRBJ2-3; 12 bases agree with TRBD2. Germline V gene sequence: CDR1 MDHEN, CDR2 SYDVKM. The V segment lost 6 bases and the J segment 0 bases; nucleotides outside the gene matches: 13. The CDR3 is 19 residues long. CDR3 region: CASSRRTSGRQSSTDTQYF. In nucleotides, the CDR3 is TGTGCCAGCAGCCGAAGAACTAGCGGGAGGCAATCTAGCACAGATACGCAGTATTTT. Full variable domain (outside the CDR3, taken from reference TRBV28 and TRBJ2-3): DVKVTQSSRYLVKRTGEKVFLECVQDMDHENMFWYRQDPGLGLRLIYFSYDVKMKEKGDIPEGYSVSREKKERFSLILESASTNQTSMYLCASSRRTSGRQSSTDTQYFGPGTRLTVL.

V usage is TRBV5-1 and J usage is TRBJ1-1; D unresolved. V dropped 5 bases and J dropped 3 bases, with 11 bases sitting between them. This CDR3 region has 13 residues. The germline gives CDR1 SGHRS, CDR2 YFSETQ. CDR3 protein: CASRILGDTEAFF. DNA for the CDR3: TGCGCCAGCAGGATCCTCGGGGACACTGAAGCTTTCTTT.

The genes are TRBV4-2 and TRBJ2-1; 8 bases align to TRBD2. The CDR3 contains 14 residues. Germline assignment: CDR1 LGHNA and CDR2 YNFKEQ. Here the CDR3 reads CATGSGSANNEQFF. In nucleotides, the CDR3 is TGTGCTACCGGGAGCGGGAGTGCCAACAATGAGCAGTTCTTC.

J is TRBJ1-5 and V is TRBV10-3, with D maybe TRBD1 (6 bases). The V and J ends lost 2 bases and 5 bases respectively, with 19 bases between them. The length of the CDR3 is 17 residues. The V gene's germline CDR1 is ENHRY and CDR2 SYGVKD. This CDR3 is CAISEMPNLRGHQPQHF. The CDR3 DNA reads TGTGCCATCAGTGAGATGCCCAACCTCAGGGGCCATCAGCCCCAGCATTTT.

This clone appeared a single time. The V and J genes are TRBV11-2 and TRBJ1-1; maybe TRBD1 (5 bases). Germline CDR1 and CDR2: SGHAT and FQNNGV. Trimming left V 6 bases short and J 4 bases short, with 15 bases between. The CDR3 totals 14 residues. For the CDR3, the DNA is TGTGCCAGCAGGAGACCGGGGGGGGTCACTGAAGCTTTCTTT. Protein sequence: CASRRPGGVTEAFF.

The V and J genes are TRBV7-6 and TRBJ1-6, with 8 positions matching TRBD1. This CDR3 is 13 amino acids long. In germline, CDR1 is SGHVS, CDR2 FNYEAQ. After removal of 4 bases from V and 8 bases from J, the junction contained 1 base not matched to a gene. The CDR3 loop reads CASSSDRDSPLHF. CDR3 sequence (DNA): TGTGCCAGCAGCTCGGACAGGGATTCACCCCTCCACTTT.

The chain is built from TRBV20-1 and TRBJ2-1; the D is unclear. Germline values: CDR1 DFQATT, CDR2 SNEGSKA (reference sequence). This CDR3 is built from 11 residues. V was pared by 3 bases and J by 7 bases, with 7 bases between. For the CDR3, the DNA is TGCAGTGCTAGGCCTAGTAATGAGCAGTTCTTC. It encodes CSARPSNEQFF.

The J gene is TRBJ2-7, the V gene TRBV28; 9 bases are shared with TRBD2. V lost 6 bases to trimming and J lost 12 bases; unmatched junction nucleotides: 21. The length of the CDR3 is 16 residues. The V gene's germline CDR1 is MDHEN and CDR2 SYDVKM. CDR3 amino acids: CASRSSGSDLTASRYF. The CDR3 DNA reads TGTGCCAGCAGGAGTAGCGGGAGCGACCTCACCGCGTCTCGGTACTTC.

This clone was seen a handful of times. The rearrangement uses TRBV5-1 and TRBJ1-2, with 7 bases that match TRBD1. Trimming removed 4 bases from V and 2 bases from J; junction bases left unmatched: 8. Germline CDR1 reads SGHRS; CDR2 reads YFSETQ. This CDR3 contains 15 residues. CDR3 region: CASSTLGQENYGYTF. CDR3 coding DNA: TGCGCCAGCAGCACCCTAGGACAGGAGAACTATGGCTACACCTTC. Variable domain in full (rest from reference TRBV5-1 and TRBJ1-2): KAGVTQTPRYLIKTRGQQVTLSCSPISGHRSVSWYQQTPGQGLQFLFEYFSETQRNKGNFPGRFSGRQFSNSRSEMNVSTLELGDSALYLCASSTLGQENYGYTFGSGTRLTVV.

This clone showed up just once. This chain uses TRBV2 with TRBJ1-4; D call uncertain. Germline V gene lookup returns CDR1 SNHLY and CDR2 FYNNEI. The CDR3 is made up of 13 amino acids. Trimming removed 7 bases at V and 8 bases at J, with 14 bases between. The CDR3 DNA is TGTGCCAGCAATGGGCCGATTGGGGAAAAACTGTTTTTT. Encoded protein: CASNGPIGEKLFF.

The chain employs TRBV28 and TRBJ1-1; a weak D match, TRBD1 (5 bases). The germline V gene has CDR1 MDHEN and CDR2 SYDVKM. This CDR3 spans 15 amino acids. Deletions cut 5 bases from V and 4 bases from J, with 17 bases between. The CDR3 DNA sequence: TGTGCCAGCAGTCCCGACCGGCAGGGATTCACTGAAGCTTTCTTT. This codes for CASSPDRQGFTEAFF.

The chain's CDR3 is CASSQVFAGGDLATDTQYF. The CDR3 DNA reads as TGTGCCAGCAGCCAAGTCTTCGCGGGAGGGGATCTAGCCACAGATACGCAGTATTTT. The chain carries TRBV4-2 and TRBJ2-3, with 9 bases that match TRBD2. Germline trimming cut 1 base from V and 2 bases from J; bases unmatched to any gene: 13. The germline gives CDR1 LGHNA, CDR2 YNFKEQ. The CDR3 is made up of 19 amino acids.

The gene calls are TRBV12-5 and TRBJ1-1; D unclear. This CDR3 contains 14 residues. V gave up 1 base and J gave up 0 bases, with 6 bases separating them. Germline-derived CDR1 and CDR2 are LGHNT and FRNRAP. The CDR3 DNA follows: TGTGCTAGTGGTTTGGGACTCCTGAACACTGAAGCTTTCTTT. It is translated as CASGLGLLNTEAFF.

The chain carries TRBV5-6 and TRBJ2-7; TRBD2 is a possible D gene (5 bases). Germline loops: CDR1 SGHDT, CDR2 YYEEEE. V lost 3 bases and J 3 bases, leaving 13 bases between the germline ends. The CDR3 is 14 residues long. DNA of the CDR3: TGTGCCAGCAGCTGGGCGGGTGGTGGCTACGAGCAGTACTTC. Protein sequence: CASSWAGGGYEQYF.

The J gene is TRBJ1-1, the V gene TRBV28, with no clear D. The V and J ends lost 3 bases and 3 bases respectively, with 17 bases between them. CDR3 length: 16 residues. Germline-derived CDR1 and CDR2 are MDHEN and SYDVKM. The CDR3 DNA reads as TGTGCCAGCAGTTTCTCTCCGGACTTTATGGACACTGAAGCTTTCTTT. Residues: CASSFSPDFMDTEAFF.